The clone carrying this T cell receptor beta chain came up many times. This record belongs to a study of spatial heterogeneity in lung cancer. TCRdb re-derived calls from the 5' RACE reads in MiXCR, one entry per CDR3 protein. Seen here are around 63,000 distinct CDR3 sequences, approximately 6.3% observed once, and the top ten hold about 15%. V lost 5 bases to trimming and J lost 3 bases, with 6 bases between them. The germline V gene has CDR1 MNHNY and CDR2 SVGAGI (reference sequence). The CDR3 contains 12 residues. Specified time point: sample taken at primary tumor resection. A total of around 67 untreated early-stage non-small cell lung cancer patients served as donors. The input material, whole RNA from tumor, nontumor lung or frozen PBMC, was sequenced unsorted.

This sequence joins TRBV6-6 and TRBJ2-3, with unresolved D. Material: PBMCs, obtained at surgery. The sequence was obtained from a female donor with early-stage non-small cell lung cancer. Written as DNA, the CDR3 is TGTGCCAGCAGTCCCCGGACAGATACGCAGTATTTT. It codes for CASSPRTDTQYF.